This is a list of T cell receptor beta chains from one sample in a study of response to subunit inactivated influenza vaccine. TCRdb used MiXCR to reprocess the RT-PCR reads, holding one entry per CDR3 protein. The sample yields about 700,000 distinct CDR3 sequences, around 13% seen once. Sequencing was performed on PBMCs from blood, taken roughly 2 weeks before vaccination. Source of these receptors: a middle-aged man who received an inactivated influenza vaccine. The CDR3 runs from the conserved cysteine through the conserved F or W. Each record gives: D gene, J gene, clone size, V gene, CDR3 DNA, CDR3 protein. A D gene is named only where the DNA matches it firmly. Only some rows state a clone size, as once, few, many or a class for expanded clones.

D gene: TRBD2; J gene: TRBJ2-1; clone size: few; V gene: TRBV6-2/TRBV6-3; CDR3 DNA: TGTGCCAGCACCAGTCCCCTCGGACGGAGGACTAGCGGGAGGCCCCCCAATGAGCAGTTCTTC; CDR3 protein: CASTSPLGRRTSGRPPNEQFF
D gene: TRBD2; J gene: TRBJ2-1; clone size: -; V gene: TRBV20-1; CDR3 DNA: TGCAGTGCTAGAGTGCTAGCGGGGGGGCCGGATGAGCAGTTCTTC; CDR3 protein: CSARVLAGGPDEQFF
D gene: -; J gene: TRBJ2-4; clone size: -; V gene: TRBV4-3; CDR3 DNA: TGCGCCAGCAGCCAAGTTTCGGCGCCAAACATTCAGTACTTC; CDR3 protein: CASSQVSAPNIQYF
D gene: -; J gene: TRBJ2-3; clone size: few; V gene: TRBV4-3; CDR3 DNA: TGCGCCAGCAGCCAAGATGGGTCAGGGTCCGATACGCAGTATTTT; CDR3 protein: CASSQDGSGSDTQYF
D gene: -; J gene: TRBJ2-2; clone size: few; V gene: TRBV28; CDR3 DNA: TGTGCCAGCAGGAAACCTCCCCCGAACACCGGGGAGCTGTTTTTT; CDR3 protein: CASRKPPPNTGELFF
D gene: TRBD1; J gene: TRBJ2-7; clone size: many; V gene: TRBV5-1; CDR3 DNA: TGCGCCAGCAGCTTGATATCCGGGACAGGTTTATTCTACGAGCAGTACTTC; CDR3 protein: CASSLISGTGLFYEQYF
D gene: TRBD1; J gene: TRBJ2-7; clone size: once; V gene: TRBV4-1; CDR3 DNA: TGCGCCAGCAGCCCAGAGCTGACAGGGCCCTTCGAGCAGTACTTC; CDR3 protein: CASSPELTGPFEQYF
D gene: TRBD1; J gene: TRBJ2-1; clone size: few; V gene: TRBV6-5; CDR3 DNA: TGTGCCAGCAGTTACTCATCGGGACAGGTATACAATGAGCAGTTCTTC; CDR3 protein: CASSYSSGQVYNEQFF
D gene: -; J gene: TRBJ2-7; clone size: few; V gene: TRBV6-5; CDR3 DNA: TGTGCCAGCGGTACACACGAGCAGTACTTC; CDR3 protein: CASGTHEQYF
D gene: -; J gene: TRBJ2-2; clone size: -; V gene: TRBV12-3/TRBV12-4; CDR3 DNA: TGTGCCACCCGCCGTAGGTCGAACACCGGGGAGCTGTTTTTT; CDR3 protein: CATRRRSNTGELFF
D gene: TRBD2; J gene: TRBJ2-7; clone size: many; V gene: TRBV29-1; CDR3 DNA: TGCAGCGTTAGTGCGGGAGGGCCCTACGAGCAGTACTTC; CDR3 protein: CSVSAGGPYEQYF
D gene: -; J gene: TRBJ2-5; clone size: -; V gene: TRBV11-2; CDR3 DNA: TGTGCCAGCAGCGTCGCCGGTTCAGACGAGACCCAGTACTTC; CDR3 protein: CASSVAGSDETQYF
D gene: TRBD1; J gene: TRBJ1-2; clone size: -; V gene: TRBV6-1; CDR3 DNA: TGTGCCAGCAGCCGGGGACAGGGCCCAGCTAACTATGGCTACACCTTC; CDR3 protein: CASSRGQGPANYGYTF
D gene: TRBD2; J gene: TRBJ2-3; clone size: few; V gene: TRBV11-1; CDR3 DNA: TGTGCCAGCAGCTTCGGAGGTTGGACTAGCGGGGGAGCAGATACGCAGTATTTT; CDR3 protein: CASSFGGWTSGGADTQYF
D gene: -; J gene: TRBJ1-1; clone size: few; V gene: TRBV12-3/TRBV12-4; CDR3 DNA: TGTGCCAGCAGTTTATTTCCAGGACCGAACACTGAAGCTTTCTTT; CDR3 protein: CASSLFPGPNTEAFF
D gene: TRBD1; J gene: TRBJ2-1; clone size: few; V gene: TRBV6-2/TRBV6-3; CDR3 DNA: TGTGCCAGCAGACCACCCGGGACAGAGAACAATGAGCAGTTCTTC; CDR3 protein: CASRPPGTENNEQFF
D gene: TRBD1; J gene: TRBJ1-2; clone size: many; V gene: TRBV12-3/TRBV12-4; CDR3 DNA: TGTGCCAGCAGTCCCGGGACAGGGGGCTTCGGCTACACCTTC; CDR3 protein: CASSPGTGGFGYTF
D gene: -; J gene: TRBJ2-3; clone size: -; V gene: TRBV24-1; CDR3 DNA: TGTGCCACCAGCCGGTCAGATACGCAGTATTTT; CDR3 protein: CATSRSDTQYF
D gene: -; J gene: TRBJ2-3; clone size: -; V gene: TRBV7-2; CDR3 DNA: TGTGCCAGCAGCTTAGCGGGCTACATCACAGATACGCAGTATTTT; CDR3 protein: CASSLAGYITDTQYF
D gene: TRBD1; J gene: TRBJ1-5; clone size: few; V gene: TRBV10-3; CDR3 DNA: TGTGCCATCAGTGAGTCGATGGGGACAGTCAATCAGCCCCAGCATTTT; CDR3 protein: CAISESMGTVNQPQHF
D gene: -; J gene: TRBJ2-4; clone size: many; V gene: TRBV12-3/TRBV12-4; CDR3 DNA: TGTGCCAGCAGTTCTAGCGTCAAAAACATTCAGTACTTC; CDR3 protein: CASSSSVKNIQYF
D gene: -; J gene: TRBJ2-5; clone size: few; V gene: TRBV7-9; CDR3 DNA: TGTGCCAGCAGCTTATACGTGGGGTCCCAAGAGACCCAGTACTTC; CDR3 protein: CASSLYVGSQETQYF
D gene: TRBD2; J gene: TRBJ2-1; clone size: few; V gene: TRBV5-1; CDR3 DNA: TGCGCCAGCAGCTTGGGAGCGGGGTCGGCCTACAATGAGCAGTTCTTC; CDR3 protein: CASSLGAGSAYNEQFF
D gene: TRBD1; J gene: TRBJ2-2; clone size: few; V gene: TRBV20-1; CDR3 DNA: TGCAGTGCCCCCCGGACAGGGGTGAACGGGGAGCTGTTTTTT; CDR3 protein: CSAPRTGVNGELFF
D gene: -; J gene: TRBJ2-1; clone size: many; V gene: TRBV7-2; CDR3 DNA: TGTGCCAGCAGCTTCGCTAGCCGCACTGAGCAGTTCTTC; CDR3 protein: CASSFASRTEQFF
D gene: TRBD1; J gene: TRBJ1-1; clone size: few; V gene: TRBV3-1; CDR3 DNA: TGTGCCAGCAGCCAGCAGGGACAGGGAGAAGCTTTCTTT; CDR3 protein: CASSQQGQGEAFF
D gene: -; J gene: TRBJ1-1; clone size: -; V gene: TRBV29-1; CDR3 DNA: TGCAGCGTTGAAGATCGGGGCGGTCCGAACACTGAAGCTTTCTTT; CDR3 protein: CSVEDRGGPNTEAFF
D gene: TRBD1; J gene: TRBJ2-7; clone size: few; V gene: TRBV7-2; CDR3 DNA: TGTGCCAGCAGCTTACTTTCTGGGACAGTCCCCTCCTACGAGCAGTACTTC; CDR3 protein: CASSLLSGTVPSYEQYF
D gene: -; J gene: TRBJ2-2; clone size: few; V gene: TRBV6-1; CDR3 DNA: TGTGCCAGCAGTGGTCTTAGCACCGGGGAGCTGTTTTTT; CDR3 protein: CASSGLSTGELFF
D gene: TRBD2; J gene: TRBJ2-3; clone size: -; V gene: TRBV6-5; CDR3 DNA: TGTGCCAGCAGTTACTCTTCTTCCGGGACTAGCGAGACCACAGATACGCAGTATTTT; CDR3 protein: CASSYSSSGTSETTDTQYF
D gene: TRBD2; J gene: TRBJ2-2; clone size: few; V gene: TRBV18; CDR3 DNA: TGTGCCAGCTCACCACGACTAGCGGGAGCTTTGGACGGGGAGCTGTTTTTT; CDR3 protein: CASSPRLAGALDGELFF
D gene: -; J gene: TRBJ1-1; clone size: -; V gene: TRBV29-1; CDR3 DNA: TGCAGCGTTGGAGGGGGAAGGAACACTGAAGCTTTCTTT; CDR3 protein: CSVGGGRNTEAFF
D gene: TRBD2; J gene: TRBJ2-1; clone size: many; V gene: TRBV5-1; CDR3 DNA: TGCGCCAGCAGGATCCGGACTAGCGGGCCTCCGCACAATGAGCAGTTCTTC; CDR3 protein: CASRIRTSGPPHNEQFF
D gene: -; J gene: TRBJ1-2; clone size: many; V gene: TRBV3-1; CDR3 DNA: TGTGCCAGCAGCCAAGGGGACACCTATGGCTACACCTTC; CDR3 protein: CASSQGDTYGYTF
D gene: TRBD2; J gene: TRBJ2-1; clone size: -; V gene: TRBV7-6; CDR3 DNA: TGTGCCAGCAGTTGGGTAGCGGGGGGGCATATGAATGAGCAGTTCTTC; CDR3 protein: CASSWVAGGHMNEQFF
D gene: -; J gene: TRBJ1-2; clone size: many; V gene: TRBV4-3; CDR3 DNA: TGCGCCAGCAGCCAAGCCCACGGGGCTGGCTACACCTTC; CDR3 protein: CASSQAHGAGYTF
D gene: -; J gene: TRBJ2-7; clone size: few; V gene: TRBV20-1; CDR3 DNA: TGCAGTGGGTCACCGGGGCCAAATTACTACGAGCAGTACTTC; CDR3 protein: CSGSPGPNYYEQYF
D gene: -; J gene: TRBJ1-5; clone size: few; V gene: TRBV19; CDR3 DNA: TGTGCCAGTAGTATGGGCCTACAGGGAGGAGATCAGCCCCAGCATTTT; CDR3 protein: CASSMGLQGGDQPQHF
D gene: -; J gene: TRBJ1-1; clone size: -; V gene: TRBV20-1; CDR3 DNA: TGCAGTGCCGGGCCCGGAAACACTGAAGCTTTCTTT; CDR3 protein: CSAGPGNTEAFF
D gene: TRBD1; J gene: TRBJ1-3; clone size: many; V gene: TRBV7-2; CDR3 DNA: TGTGCCAGCAGCCCCGGGACAGGGGCTGGAAACACCATATATTTT; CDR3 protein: CASSPGTGAGNTIYF
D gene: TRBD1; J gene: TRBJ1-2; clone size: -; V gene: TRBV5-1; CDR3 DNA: TGCGCCAGCAGCTGGGGACAGGCGTCCTATGGCTACACCTTC; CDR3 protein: CASSWGQASYGYTF
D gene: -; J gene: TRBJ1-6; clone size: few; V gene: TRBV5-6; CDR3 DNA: TGTGCCAGCAGCCGGGACCTCCGAGAGAATAATTCACCCCTCCACTTT; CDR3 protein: CASSRDLRENNSPLHF
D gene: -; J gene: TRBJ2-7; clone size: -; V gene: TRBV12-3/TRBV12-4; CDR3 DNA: TGTGCCAGCAGTCCCCCGGGCAGGAGCTCCTACGAGCAGTACTTC; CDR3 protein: CASSPPGRSSYEQYF
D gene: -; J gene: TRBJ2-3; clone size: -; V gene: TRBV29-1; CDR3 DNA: TGCAGCGTCACCCCATGGGATCGCACAGATACGCAGTATTTT; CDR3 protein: CSVTPWDRTDTQYF
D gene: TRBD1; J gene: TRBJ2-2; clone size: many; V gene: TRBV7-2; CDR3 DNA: TGTGCCAGCAGCTTCCAGGGGGCGGGCACCGGGGAGCTGTTTTTT; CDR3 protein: CASSFQGAGTGELFF
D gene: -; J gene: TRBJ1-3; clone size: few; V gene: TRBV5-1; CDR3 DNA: TGCGCCAGCAGCTTGTCAGGGGTGAACTCTGGAAACACCATATATTTT; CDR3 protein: CASSLSGVNSGNTIYF
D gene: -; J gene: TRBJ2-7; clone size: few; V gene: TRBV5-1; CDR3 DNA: TGCGCCAGCAGCTTGCCAGGCTACTACGAGCAGTACTTC; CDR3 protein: CASSLPGYYEQYF
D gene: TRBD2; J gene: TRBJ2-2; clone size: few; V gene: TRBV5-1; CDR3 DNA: TGCGCCAGCAGCGTGGGACTAGCGGGAGGGCCCTCCGGGGAGCTGTTTTTT; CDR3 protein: CASSVGLAGGPSGELFF
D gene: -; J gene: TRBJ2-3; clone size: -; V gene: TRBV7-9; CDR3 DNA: TGTGCCAGCAGCCTAAGACGATCCGAGGATACGCAGTATTTT; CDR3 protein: CASSLRRSEDTQYF
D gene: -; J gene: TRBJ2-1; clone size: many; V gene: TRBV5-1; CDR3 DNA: TGCGCCAGCAGCTTGGCCATCTCGACAGAAGGCAATGAGCAGTTCTTC; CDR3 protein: CASSLAISTEGNEQFF